Presented here are 25 T cell receptor beta chains from one specimen sequenced in a study of shared clonotypes between healthy human individuals. Some clones are missing from TCRdb's copy, which holds only in-frame ones; the method was immunoSEQ multiplex PCR. The sample has some 790,000 clones, roughly 72% seen once. Material: memory CD4+ T cells sorted from blood. Noted subset: CD45RA-negative fraction. These receptor sequences come from a woman in her twenties or thirties in good health.

This clone was counted only a few times. The V and J genes are TRBV23-1 and TRBJ1-1; no clear D. Being an ORF, TRBV23-1 has a function that is uncertain. The CDR3 runs to 12 residues. V was shortened by 3 bases and J by 6 bases, with 8 bases between the two germline ends. CDR3 residues: CASSHSHAEAFF. Here the CDR3 DNA reads TGCGCCAGCAGTCACAGTCATGCTGAAGCTTTCTTT.

This rearrangement joins TRBV28 to TRBJ1-1, with D hard to call. CDR1 is MDHEN and CDR2 is SYDVKM in the germline V gene. The V end was cut by 3 bases, the J end by 0 bases, with 11 bases between. The CDR3 length is 15 residues. CDR3 loop: CASSFMIQMNTEAFF. The CDR3 DNA is TGTGCCAGCAGTTTCATGATTCAAATGAACACTGAAGCTTTCTTT.

The table lists this clone with a count of one. The chain combines TRBV5-8 with TRBJ2-7; TRBD1 agrees at 7 bases. The J segment lost 0 bases and the V segment lost 4 bases, leaving 7 bases of the junction unmatched. The CDR3 is made up of 15 amino acids. CDR1 and CDR2 from the germline V gene are SGHTS and YDEGEE. This chain's CDR3 is CASSLGQLNSYEQYF. CDR3 in DNA: TGTGCCAGCAGCCTGGGACAGCTTAACTCCTACGAGCAGTACTTC.

This rearrangement joins TRBV29-1 to TRBJ1-5; 8 bases fit TRBD1. This CDR3 comprises 13 residues. With V trimmed by 6 bases and J by 6 bases, 7 bases remained unmatched. CDR1 and CDR2 from the germline V gene are SQVTM and ANQGSEA. This chain's CDR3 is CSVQGAPGQPQHF. CDR3 bases: TGCAGCGTCCAGGGGGCCCCGGGTCAGCCCCAGCATTTT.

The chain joins TRBV5-5 to TRBJ1-3; 7 positions match TRBD1. Trimming cost V 0 bases and J 4 bases; bases outside gene matches: 16. This CDR3 spans 19 amino acids. Germline CDR1 and CDR2: SGHKS and YYEKEE (reference sequence). Here the CDR3 reads CASSLGSNNKDRRGNTIYF. CDR3 in DNA: TGTGCCAGCAGCTTGGGGAGTAACAATAAGGACAGGAGGGGAAACACCATATATTTT.

Details on this clone: The sample carries other DNA sequences with the same CDR3. The gene calls are TRBV29-1 and TRBJ1-3; 7 bases agree with TRBD1. The CDR3 consists of 12 residues. The J segment lost 2 bases and the V segment lost 6 bases, leaving 1 base of the junction unmatched. Looked up from germline, CDR1 is SQVTM and CDR2 is ANQGSEA. CDR3: CSVTGAGNTIYF. The CDR3 nucleotides read TGCAGCGTAACAGGGGCTGGAAACACCATATATTTT. The full variable domain, with the rest looked up from reference TRBV29-1 and TRBJ1-3, is SAVISQKPSRDICQRGTSLTIQCQVDSQVTMMFWYRQQPGQSLTLIATANQGSEATYESGFVIDKFPISRPNLTFSTLTVSNMSPEDSSIYLCSVTGAGNTIYFGEGSWLTVV.

This clone has more than one count but fewer than ten. The V gene is TRBV9, the J gene TRBJ2-6, with D tentatively TRBD1 (6 bases). Trimming took 2 bases from V and 3 from J, leaving 24 bases between them. Germline V gives CDR1 SGDLS, CDR2 YYNGEE. The CDR3 contains 20 residues. The CDR3 spells CASSVGRQGWMADGANVLTF. CDR3 coding DNA: TGTGCCAGCAGCGTGGGTCGTCAGGGGTGGATGGCAGATGGGGCCAACGTCCTGACTTTC.

This chain connects TRBV29-1 to TRBJ2-5; tentatively, D is TRBD1 or TRBD2 (5 bases each). CDR3 length equals 12 residues. Trimming left V 3 bases short and J 4 bases short, with 9 bases between. Germline lookup yields CDR1 SQVTM and CDR2 ANQGSEA. The CDR3 here is CSVDVGVETQYF. CDR3 bases: TGCAGCGTTGACGTGGGGGTAGAGACCCAGTACTTC.

The V and J genes are TRBV28 and TRBJ1-2; D might be TRBD1 (5 bases). Trimming removed 6 bases from V and 4 bases from J, with 18 bases in between. Germline V gene lookup returns CDR1 MDHEN and CDR2 SYDVKM. This CDR3 is 15 amino acids long. The CDR3 here is CASRTAGELGYGYTF. The CDR3 DNA reads TGTGCCAGCAGGACCGCGGGGGAGTTGGGCTATGGCTACACCTTC.

The chain links TRBV10-1 to TRBJ1-2; no clear D. Trimming stripped 2 bases from V and 4 bases from J, with 8 bases between. Germline V gene sequence: CDR1 WNHNN, CDR2 SYGVQD (reference sequence). This CDR3 is 13 amino acids long. CDR3 in DNA: TGCGCCAGCAGTGAGGCAGCCTTCTATGGCTACACCTTC. It translates to CASSEAAFYGYTF.

The chain recombines TRBV5-4 with TRBJ1-2; 7 positions agree with TRBD1. The CDR3 contains 12 residues. Trimming cost V 4 bases and J 7 bases; bases outside gene matches: 4. Germline V gene sequence: CDR1 SGHNT, CDR2 YYREEE (reference sequence). The CDR3 loop reads CASSIGQAGYTF. The CDR3, as DNA: TGTGCCAGCAGCATCGGACAGGCTGGCTACACCTTC.

The V and J genes are TRBV28 and TRBJ1-2; weak D call: TRBD1 (6 bases). CDR1 MDHEN and CDR2 SYDVKM come from the germline V gene. This CDR3 spans 13 amino acids. The V gene lost 9 bases and the J gene lost 8 bases, with 19 bases spanning the gap. For the CDR3, the DNA is TGTGCCAGTTTGGGGGGGGCAAATAAAGGCTACACCTTC. This codes for CASLGGANKGYTF.

The chain carries TRBV18 and TRBJ2-5, with 11 bases fitting TRBD2. Germline loops: CDR1 KGHSH, CDR2 LQKENI. This CDR3 spans 15 amino acids. V lost 3 bases and J lost 3; bases outside the gene matches: 3. DNA for the CDR3: TGTGCCAGCTCACCCCTGACTAGCGGGAAAGAGACCCAGTACTTC. Translation: CASSPLTSGKETQYF.

V gene TRBV4-2 combines with J gene TRBJ2-7; 8 nucleotides agree with TRBD2. The trim removed 4 bases at V and 5 bases at J, leaving 10 bases unmatched. The CDR3 is made up of 15 amino acids. The V gene's germline CDR1 is LGHNA and CDR2 YNFKEQ. CDR3 nucleotide sequence: TGTGCCAGCAGCCTTAGCGGGACTCCGCCGAACGAGCAGTACTTC. Translation gives CASSLSGTPPNEQYF.

The rearrangement joins TRBV2 to TRBJ1-1; a weak D match, TRBD1 (5 bases). Looked up from germline, CDR1 is SNHLY and CDR2 is FYNNEI. This CDR3 spans 12 amino acids. With 6 bases removed from V and 5 bases from J, the gap between germline ends came to 10 bases. Written as DNA, the CDR3 is TGTGCCAGCAGGGGGGTAGGGACTGAAGCTTTCTTT. It encodes CASRGVGTEAFF.

This clone has just a few counts. This CDR3 is CAFTGEGNQPQHF. The CDR3 DNA reads as TGTGCTTTCACAGGGGAGGGCAATCAGCCCCAGCATTTT. The chain carries TRBV30 and TRBJ1-5; 7 bases match TRBD1. In germline, CDR1 is GTSNPN, CDR2 SVGIG (reference sequence). The length of the CDR3 is 13 residues.

The CDR3, as DNA: TGTGCCTCCGACCTACGCGGGATGTACGAGCAGTACTTC. Translating it yields CASDLRGMYEQYF. This chain uses TRBV30 with TRBJ2-7, with D tentatively TRBD2 (6 bases). Germline CDR1 is GTSNPN and CDR2 is SVGIG (reference sequence). The CDR3 has 13 amino acids. Trimming removed 7 bases at V and 4 bases at J, with 17 bases between.

The chain uses TRBV28 and TRBJ2-6, with 9 bases fitting TRBD2. CDR1 and CDR2 from the germline V gene are MDHEN and SYDVKM. This CDR3 contains 20 residues. V gave up 5 bases and J gave up 0 bases; unmatched junction bases: 14. This chain's CDR3 is CASSQPGTSWVGSGANVLTF. In DNA form, the CDR3 reads TGTGCCAGCAGTCAACCCGGGACTAGCTGGGTGGGCTCTGGGGCCAACGTCCTGACTTTC.

This clone was observed a handful of times. V and J are TRBV19 and TRBJ1-1; D is ambiguous. The germline CDR1 and CDR2 sequences are LNHDA and SQIVND (reference sequence). The V end lost 3 bases, the J end lost 6 bases, and 14 bases lay between the germline ends. The CDR3 consists of 14 residues. The CDR3 is CASSIGLVSSEAFF. In nucleotides, the CDR3 is TGTGCCAGTAGTATTGGGCTAGTTAGTTCTGAAGCTTTCTTT.

The V call is TRBV5-6, the J call TRBJ2-5; D is perhaps TRBD2 (6 bases). Trimming took off 4 bases at V and 3 bases at J, with 10 bases between the two ends. The CDR3 covers 13 residues. CDR1 is SGHDT, CDR2 YYEEEE, per germline. CDR3 coding DNA: TGTGCCAGCAGCCCGGGACTTGAAGAGACCCAGTACTTC. It translates to CASSPGLEETQYF.

In this sample, this clone turned up a few times. The chain recombines TRBV30 with TRBJ1-5; D gene uncertain. The CDR3 has 13 residues. The germline CDR1 and CDR2 sequences are GTSNPN and SVGIG (reference sequence). Deletions cut 2 bases from V and 2 bases from J, with 7 bases between. The CDR3 sequence: CAWSLSGNQPQHF. The CDR3 nucleotides read TGTGCCTGGAGTTTATCTGGCAATCAGCCCCAGCATTTT. The variable domain in full, completed from reference TRBV30 and TRBJ1-5, reads SQTIHQWPATLVQPVGSPLSLECTVEGTSNPNLYWYRQAAGRGLQLLFYSVGIGQISSEVPQNLSASRPQDRQFILSSKKLLLSDSGFYLCAWSLSGNQPQHFGDGTRLSIL.

The chain uses TRBV5-6 and TRBJ1-2; perhaps TRBD1 as D (6 bases). The CDR3 spans 17 residues. Trimming cost V 2 bases and J 3 bases, with 20 bases left between them. From germline, CDR1 is SGHDT and CDR2 YYEEEE. The CDR3 sequence is CASSFSTAGVAYYGYTF. Here the CDR3 DNA reads TGTGCCAGCAGCTTTAGTACGGCAGGGGTGGCATACTATGGCTACACCTTC.

The genes are TRBV6-6 and TRBJ2-7; D might be TRBD2 (7 bases). This CDR3 has 15 amino acids. V was clipped by 7 bases and J by 3 bases, with 19 bases between them. Germline V CDR1 and CDR2: MNHNY, SVGAGI (reference sequence). The CDR3 nucleotides read TGTGCCAGCACCCCCCGGGGGGCGCCTGACTACGAGCAGTACTTC. This encodes CASTPRGAPDYEQYF.

CDR3 DNA sequence: TGTGCCAGCAGCTTAGGGGGGGCGGGAGACCTCTACGAGCAGTACTTC. Its translation: CASSLGGAGDLYEQYF. The genes are TRBV7-8 and TRBJ2-7, with a possible D match to TRBD2 (7 bases). This CDR3 is 16 amino acids long. V was cut by 1 base and J by 3 bases, with 16 bases left in between. Per the germline V gene, CDR1 is SGHVS and CDR2 is FQNEAQ.

V usage is TRBV10-3 and J usage is TRBJ1-1, with 7 bases matching TRBD1. The CDR3 spans 14 residues. V trimming: 6 bases; J trimming: 1 base; junction bases outside the gene matches: 5. Germline V gives CDR1 ENHRY, CDR2 SYGVKD. This chain's CDR3 is CAISSGTANTEAFF. The CDR3 DNA reads as TGTGCCATCAGCTCCGGGACAGCGAACACTGAAGCTTTCTTT.